These T cell receptor beta chains were read from a single sample in a study of T-cell reconstitution after alpha-beta-depleted transplantation in children. TCRdb passed the PCR reads through MiXCR, listing each CDR3 protein once. The sample has 500,000 to 600,000 distinct CDR3 sequences, roughly 30% seen once. Sequenced here: PBMCs, sampled before TCRalphabeta/CD19-depleted stem cell transplant. The receptors were sampled from a boy less than two years old with Wiskott-Aldrich syndrome, due to receive a stem cell transplant. Each CDR3 is given with its conserved first and last residue. A D gene is named only where the DNA matches it firmly. Clone size appears in some rows only: once, few, many, or a class for an expanded clone.

d_gene,abundance,v_gene,j_gene,CDR3nt,CDR3aa
-,few,TRBV5-1,TRBJ2-2,TGCGCCAGCAGCCTAGACAGCCAACCCACCGGGGAGCTGTTTTTT,CASSLDSQPTGELFF
-,-,TRBV6-5,TRBJ1-3,TGTGCCAGCAGTTACGGACTAAGGGGGTCTACAGGAAACACCATATATTTT,CASSYGLRGSTGNTIYF
-,many,TRBV12-3/TRBV12-4,TRBJ2-1,TGTGCCAGCAGAGATAGCTCCTACAATGAGCAGTTCTTC,CASRDSSYNEQFF
TRBD2,-,TRBV4-1,TRBJ2-2,TGCGCCAGCAGCCAAGGGACTAGCGGGAACGGGGAGCTGTTTTTT,CASSQGTSGNGELFF
-,-,TRBV11-2,TRBJ1-3,TGTGCCAGCGCATCCCCCGGAAACACCATATATTTT,CASASPGNTIYF
TRBD1,-,TRBV28,TRBJ2-7,TGTGCCAGCAGTTCCAGATGGGGGACAGACGGTCAGAGGTCCTACGAGCAGTACTTC,CASSSRWGTDGQRSYEQYF
-,-,TRBV15,TRBJ2-6,TGTGCCACCAGCAAGGGGTTCCGGGCCAACGTCCTGACTTTC,CATSKGFRANVLTF
TRBD2,-,TRBV3-1,TRBJ2-7,TGTGCCAGCAGTACACTAGCGGGAGGTAGCGAGCAGTACTTC,CASSTLAGGSEQYF
-,-,TRBV20-1,TRBJ1-1,TGCAGTGCTAGAGCAGGATTGAACACTGAAGCTTTCTTT,CSARAGLNTEAFF
-,-,TRBV6-1,TRBJ2-5,TGTGCCAGCAGTGAAGGGGCCTTCGAGACCCAGTACTTC,CASSEGAFETQYF
TRBD2,few,TRBV6-2/TRBV6-3,TRBJ2-1,TGTGCCAGCAGCCTAGCGGGTATATTTTACAATGAGCAGTTCTTC,CASSLAGIFYNEQFF
TRBD2,-,TRBV6-1,TRBJ2-1,TGTGCCAGCAGTACGGGACTAGCGGGAGCTCTACAGTTCTTC,CASSTGLAGALQFF
-,-,TRBV10-3,TRBJ2-2,TGTGCCATCAGTGTTCTTGGCGGGGAGCTGTTTTTT,CAISVLGGELFF
-,few,TRBV5-1,TRBJ2-7,TGCGCCAGCAGCTTGGACGGGGGGACAATCTCCTACGAGCAGTACTTC,CASSLDGGTISYEQYF
-,-,TRBV27,TRBJ2-7,TGTGCCAGCAGTTTATTGGGGGACTTCACCTACGAGCAGTACTTC,CASSLLGDFTYEQYF
-,-,TRBV10-1,TRBJ1-5,TGCGCCAGCAACGGACAGCTTAATCAGCCCCAGCATTTT,CASNGQLNQPQHF
-,many,TRBV5-6,TRBJ2-1,TGTGCCAGCAGCAGTGCTACCAGCTCCTACAATGAGCAGTTCTTC,CASSSATSSYNEQFF
-,-,TRBV6-5,TRBJ1-1,TGTGCCAGCAGTTACTCAGAGATGAGCACTGAAGCTTTCTTT,CASSYSEMSTEAFF
-,-,TRBV6-5,TRBJ2-5,TGTGCCAGCAGTTACTCTACGCAAGAGACCCAGTACTTC,CASSYSTQETQYF
-,few,TRBV5-5,TRBJ1-3,TGTGCCAGCAGCTTCCGGGACCGCTCTGGAAACACCATATATTTT,CASSFRDRSGNTIYF
-,-,TRBV6-2/TRBV6-3,TRBJ1-5,TGTGCCAGCAGATCTTATGAGGGCAATCAGCCCCAGCATTTT,CASRSYEGNQPQHF
-,-,TRBV5-1,TRBJ2-4,TGCGCCAGCAGCTTGGCAGGGTCCAAAAACATTCAGTACTTC,CASSLAGSKNIQYF
TRBD2,-,TRBV5-1,TRBJ2-1,TGCGCCAGCACGGGCAGCGGGAGTTCCCCCGGGCAGTTCTTC,CASTGSGSSPGQFF
-,once,TRBV2,TRBJ2-5,TGTGCCAGCAGTGAAGATCAGGGGTCGGGGGAGACCCAGTACTTC,CASSEDQGSGETQYF
-,-,TRBV28,TRBJ2-7,TGTGCCAGCAGTCCGGTAGGAAAGACCTACGAGCAGTACTTC,CASSPVGKTYEQYF
-,-,TRBV7-6,TRBJ2-3,TGTGCCAGCAGCTTATCGCGGGCGGGACATACGCAGTATTTT,CASSLSRAGHTQYF
-,-,TRBV7-2,TRBJ1-4,TGTGCCAGCACCTCCCACAGGGCTAATGAAAAACTGTTTTTT,CASTSHRANEKLFF
-,many,TRBV5-1,TRBJ2-1,TGTGCCAGCAGTTCCAGCGGGACATCCTACAATGAGCAGTTCTTC,CASSSSGTSYNEQFF
-,-,TRBV30,TRBJ2-2,TGTGCCTGGATCCACCTGGGGAGGCAGTTCACCGGGGAGCTGTTTTTT,CAWIHLGRQFTGELFF
TRBD1,-,TRBV6-1,TRBJ1-2,TGTGCCAGCGGACTTGTACAGGGGGCGAATGGCTACACCTTC,CASGLVQGANGYTF
TRBD1,many,TRBV6-6,TRBJ1-2,TGTGCCAGCAGCCCCCGGGACAGCTATGGCTACACCTTC,CASSPRDSYGYTF
-,few,TRBV7-9,TRBJ2-1,TGTGCCAGCAGCTTAGCGCTAGGGGGATCGCAGTTCTTC,CASSLALGGSQFF
-,-,TRBV12-3/TRBV12-4,TRBJ1-2,TGTGCCAGCAGTTTATGGAAGGGCTCTGGCTACACCTTC,CASSLWKGSGYTF
-,-,TRBV20-1,TRBJ2-7,TGCAGTGCTGGACCACACCGGGGCTACGAGCAGTACTTC,CSAGPHRGYEQYF
TRBD2,-,TRBV5-1,TRBJ2-1,TGCGCCAGCAGCTGGACGGGACTAGCGGGAGGTCGGGGCATCAATGAGCAGTTCTTC,CASSWTGLAGGRGINEQFF
TRBD2,once,TRBV30,TRBJ2-1,TGTGGCTGGAGGGTAGCGGGAGGGCCTTACAATGAGCAGTTCTTC,CGWRVAGGPYNEQFF
-,few,TRBV6-1,TRBJ1-1,TGTGCCGGATCGGGCGGTCGGGAGAACACTGAAGCTTTCTTT,CAGSGGRENTEAFF
-,-,TRBV7-9,TRBJ1-1,TGTGCCAGCAGCTTTGCGGCAGGGTTCGGTGGTTTGGCTTTCTTT,CASSFAAGFGGLAFF
-,few,TRBV20-1,TRBJ1-1,TGCAGTGCTCCCCGTTGGGAGGGGAACACTGAAGCTTTCTTT,CSAPRWEGNTEAFF
TRBD2,-,TRBV5-1,TRBJ2-5,TGCGCCAGCAGCCCGGAACTAGCGGGAGATGAGACCCAGTACTTC,CASSPELAGDETQYF
-,few,TRBV5-1,TRBJ2-2,TGCGCCAGCAGCTTGGAAAGTAGCGCGGTCACCGGGGAGCTGTTTTTT,CASSLESSAVTGELFF
-,few,TRBV9,TRBJ2-2,TGTGCCAGCAGACAGCCGGGAGCGAACACCGGGGAGCTGTTTTTT,CASRQPGANTGELFF
TRBD2,-,TRBV7-6,TRBJ2-1,TGTGCCAGCAGTCAGGGACTAGCGGGAGGGTTATCGCAGTTCTTC,CASSQGLAGGLSQFF
-,-,TRBV20-1,TRBJ2-1,TGCAGTGCTTGCGGACTTGAACATCTCAATGAGCAGTTCTTC,CSACGLEHLNEQFF
-,-,TRBV25-1,TRBJ1-4,TGTGCCAGCAGTGAGACAGCGATAACTAATGAAAAACTGTTTTTT,CASSETAITNEKLFF
-,few,TRBV10-3,TRBJ2-1,TGTGCCATCAGTGAGTTTGGAGGGGGTTACAATGAGCAGTTCTTC,CAISEFGGGYNEQFF
TRBD2,few,TRBV7-6,TRBJ2-1,TGTGCCAGCAGCGAATTCCCTAGCGGGAGCTCCTACAATGAGCAGTTCTTC,CASSEFPSGSSYNEQFF
TRBD1,-,TRBV20-1,TRBJ2-5,TGCAGTGCTAGGCATGACAGGGGAAAGTGGGAGACCCAGTACTTC,CSARHDRGKWETQYF
-,-,TRBV7-8,TRBJ1-1,TGTGCCAGCAGCTTAGCTGAGGGTACTGAAGCTTTCTTT,CASSLAEGTEAFF
-,-,TRBV6-5,TRBJ1-5,TGTGCCAGCAGTTACACTCAGGGGATGGGTCAGCCCCAGCATTTT,CASSYTQGMGQPQHF
-,-,TRBV27,TRBJ2-7,TGTGCCAGCAGCCCCCTCGGGGGACGCGAGCAGTACTTC,CASSPLGGREQYF
-,few,TRBV20-1,TRBJ2-1,TGCAGTGCTAGTCAAGGTGGGGCCGAAAACAATGAGCAGTTCTTC,CSASQGGAENNEQFF
TRBD2,few,TRBV20-1,TRBJ2-1,TGCAGTGCTAGGCTAGCGGGAGTTGGAGGTTGGGGGAATGAGCAGTTCTTC,CSARLAGVGGWGNEQFF